Presented here are 20 T cell receptor beta chains from one specimen sequenced in a study of blood T cell repertoires in COVID-19. Assay: immunoSEQ multiplex PCR; the TCRdb copy retains only in-frame clones and omits some. The table includes about 360,000 clones, about 80% detected once. The sequenced sample was peripheral blood. The source is a human donor with acute or convalescent COVID-19. The donor label of this sample is uncertain.

The genes are TRBV7-2 and TRBJ1-1; weak D call: TRBD1 (6 bases). The CDR3 runs 13 residues. The V end was cut by 4 bases, the J end by 5 bases, with 11 bases between. Germline CDR1 reads SGHTA; CDR2 reads FQGNSA. This CDR3 is CASSSHDRTEAFF. Here the CDR3 DNA reads TGTGCCAGCAGCTCACACGACAGGACTGAAGCTTTCTTT.

The sample holds a few counts of this clone. This rearrangement joins TRBV7-6 to TRBJ1-2, with TRBD1 matching 11 bases. The germline V gene has CDR1 SGHVS and CDR2 FNYEAQ. The CDR3 is 15 residues long. The J segment lost 8 bases and the V segment lost 1 base, leaving 6 bases of the junction unmatched. CDR3 DNA sequence: TGTGCCAGCAGCTTAGACGGACAGGGGGCCGGCGGCTACACCTTC. It encodes CASSLDGQGAGGYTF.

This clone has just a few counts. This chain links TRBV30 with TRBJ2-1; D might be TRBD1 (6 bases). Trimming shortened V by 5 bases and J by 2 bases, and 16 bases separated the two germline ends. CDR1 GTSNPN and CDR2 SVGIG come from the germline V gene (reference sequence). The CDR3 runs to 15 residues. The CDR3, as DNA: TGTGCCTGGGCCGGTGCCGGGACAACCTACAATGAGCAGTTCTTC. This translates into CAWAGAGTTYNEQFF.

The V call is TRBV7-2, the J call TRBJ1-2, with D possibly being TRBD1 (6 bases). The CDR3 runs 14 residues. V lost 2 bases to trimming and J lost 8 bases, with 15 bases between them. Germline V CDR1 and CDR2: SGHTA, FQGNSA. This chain's CDR3 is CASSLSGGQRGYTF. The DNA for the CDR3 is TGTGCCAGCAGCTTATCTGGGGGCCAGAGAGGCTACACCTTC.

The V call is TRBV28, the J call TRBJ1-2, with 10 bases matching TRBD1. This CDR3 has 18 amino acids. Per germline, CDR1 MDHEN and CDR2 SYDVKM. The J segment lost 3 bases and the V segment lost 6 bases, leaving 16 bases of the junction unmatched. The CDR3 DNA is TGTGCCAGCAGATCATACCGGGACAGGGGATCAAGGGACTATGGCTACACCTTC. The encoded protein is CASRSYRDRGSRDYGYTF.

V and J are TRBV30 and TRBJ2-7; 7 positions agree with TRBD2. CDR1 and CDR2 from the germline V gene are GTSNPN and SVGIG (reference sequence). V lost 5 bases, J lost 2 bases, and 3 bases stayed unmatched. The CDR3 spans 12 residues. CDR3 nucleotides: TGTGCCTGGTCGAGCGGGGCCTACGAGCAGTACTTC. Translation gives CAWSSGAYEQYF.

This CDR3 is CASSFTTGSGNTIYF. In DNA form, the CDR3 reads TGTGCCAGCAGCTTTACTACAGGATCTGGAAACACCATATATTTT. The chain couples TRBV7-6 to TRBJ1-3; D is perhaps TRBD1 (5 bases). The germline gives CDR1 SGHVS, CDR2 FNYEAQ. CDR3 length equals 15 residues. Trimming left V 3 bases short and J 1 base short, with 10 bases between.

The chain carries TRBV28 and TRBJ2-1; 11 bases agree with TRBD2. The CDR3 runs 17 residues. Germline V lookup: CDR1 MDHEN, CDR2 SYDVKM. Trimming at V came to 2 bases and at J to 6 bases, leaving 9 bases not matched to a gene. CDR3 nucleotides: TGTGCCAGCAGTTTAATTGGCCTAGCGGGGGGTCGCAATGAGCAGTTCTTC. Translation: CASSLIGLAGGRNEQFF.

The V call is TRBV7-9, the J call TRBJ2-2, with D perhaps TRBD2 (6 bases). CDR1 and CDR2 (germline): SEHNR, FQNEAQ (reference sequence). The length of the CDR3 is 15 residues. V dropped 3 bases and J dropped 0 bases, with 8 bases sitting between them. In DNA form, the CDR3 reads TGTGCCAGCAGCTTTTGGGAGGCGAACACCGGGGAGCTGTTTTTT. As protein: CASSFWEANTGELFF.

J is TRBJ1-5 and V is TRBV5-6; weak D call: TRBD1 (5 bases). The CDR3 runs 16 residues. CDR1 and CDR2 from the germline V gene are SGHDT and YYEEEE. Trimming took off 3 bases at V and 0 bases at J, with 13 bases between the two ends. For the CDR3, the DNA is TGTGCCAGCAGCTCACGGGGGAGGTATAGCAATCAGCCCCAGCATTTT. Amino acid sequence: CASSSRGRYSNQPQHF.

V usage is TRBV19 and J usage is TRBJ2-1; TRBD1 agrees at 9 bases. After removal of 7 bases from V and 10 bases from J, the junction contained 11 bases not matched to a gene. In germline, CDR1 is LNHDA, CDR2 SQIVND (reference sequence). The CDR3 is made up of 14 amino acids. CDR3 coding DNA: TGTGCCAGTAAGTTGGACAGGGGTACGGAGGAGCAGTTCTTC. It codes for CASKLDRGTEEQFF.

The chain combines TRBV30 with TRBJ1-1; D perhaps matches TRBD1 (5 bases). This CDR3 has 14 residues. The germline gives CDR1 GTSNPN, CDR2 SVGIG (reference sequence). V gave up 2 bases and J gave up 1 base, with 11 bases separating them. DNA of the CDR3: TGTGCCTGGAGTCTTGGGCAGGGGAACACTGAAGCTTTCTTT. It translates to CAWSLGQGNTEAFF.

This clone was observed once. The chain links TRBV3-1 (or the pseudogene TRBV3-2) to TRBJ2-1; D is unresolved. Deletions cut 5 bases from V and 4 bases from J, with 9 bases between. The CDR3 is 13 amino acids. Germline CDR1 and CDR2: LGHDT and YNNKEL (reference sequence). CDR3 residues: CASSEQSYNEQFF. Written as DNA, the CDR3 is TGTGCCAGCAGCGAACAATCGTACAATGAGCAGTTCTTC.

The chain is built from TRBV3-1 (or the pseudogene TRBV3-2) and TRBJ1-4, with D possibly TRBD1 on 6 matching bases. Germline V gives CDR1 LGHDT, CDR2 YNNKEL (reference sequence). This CDR3 comprises 13 residues. V lost 4 bases, J lost 14 bases, and 17 bases lay in between. Here the CDR3 reads CASSRLNRDNLFF. CDR3 in DNA: TGTGCCAGCAGCCGCCTAAATCGGGACAATCTGTTTTTT.

As DNA, the CDR3 is TGTGCCAGCAGCTCCGGGATGGGCAATGAGCAGTTCTTC. This sequence encodes CASSSGMGNEQFF. The J gene is TRBJ2-1, the V gene TRBV7-7; a weak D match, TRBD2 (5 bases). Trimming left V 4 bases short and J 6 bases short, with 10 bases between. The CDR3 covers 13 residues. Germline V CDR1 and CDR2: SSHAT, FNYEAQ (reference sequence).

V usage is TRBV5-5 and J usage is TRBJ1-2; no definite D call. Germline V gene lookup returns CDR1 SGHKS and CDR2 YYEKEE (reference sequence). This CDR3 is 14 amino acids long. The germline V and J ends were trimmed by 3 bases and 2 bases, with 11 bases remaining between them. CDR3 coding DNA: TGTGCCAGCAGCTCCCGATCACAGAACTATGGCTACACCTTC. As protein: CASSSRSQNYGYTF.

The V and J genes are TRBV6-5 and TRBJ1-5; no firm D call. CDR1 is MNHEY, CDR2 SVGAGI, per germline. The ends were cut back, 8 bases at V and 1 base at J, with 9 bases in the middle. This CDR3 has 13 residues. The CDR3 here is CASGWRSNQPQHF. The CDR3, as DNA: TGTGCCAGCGGTTGGAGGAGCAATCAGCCCCAGCATTTT.

CDR3 residues: CASSENLTWKAGYGYTF. CDR3 coding DNA: TGTGCCAGCAGTGAAAATTTAACGTGGAAAGCGGGATATGGCTACACCTTC. The chain couples TRBV6-1 to TRBJ1-2, with D unclear. The V gene lost 2 bases and the J gene lost 5 bases, with 21 bases spanning the gap. CDR1 and CDR2 (germline): MNHNS, SASEGT. This CDR3 has 17 amino acids.

This clone was recorded only once. The chain uses TRBV15 and TRBJ2-1; TRBD2 matches at 9 bases. CDR3 length equals 17 residues. J was trimmed by 7 bases and V by 0 bases; bases with no gene match: 10. Germline-derived CDR1 and CDR2 are LNHNV and YYDKDF (reference sequence). The CDR3 DNA sequence: TGTGCCACCAGCAGAGATGGGCCTAGCGGGGAGATGAATGAGCAGTTCTTC. Protein product: CATSRDGPSGEMNEQFF.

The chain links TRBV9 to TRBJ1-1; the D gene is possibly TRBD1 (5 bases). This CDR3 region has 16 residues. Germline loops: CDR1 SGDLS, CDR2 YYNGEE. The ends were cut back, 4 bases at V and 7 bases at J, with 23 bases in the middle. Written as DNA, the CDR3 is TGTGCCAGCAGCCCCCGAATGGCCCCAGGGATCGGTGAAGCTTTCTTT. Protein product: CASSPRMAPGIGEAFF.